These T cell receptor beta chains were read from a single sample in a study of post-analysis software for immune sequencing data. A single record per CDR3 protein comes from TCRdb applying MiXCR to the PCR reads. The data show about 460,000 distinct CDR3 sequences, under 55% seen once. Sequenced: blood. The receptors originated from a girl aged 5-17 years with multiple sclerosis. Each CDR3 is given with its conserved first and last residue. The D gene is left open where the match is weak. A row's size may be missing; if present it is once, few, many or a size class.

D gene	clone size	V gene	J gene	CDR3 DNA	CDR3 protein
TRBD2	NA	TRBV5-1	TRBJ2-2	TGCGCCAGCAGCTACGGACTAGCGGCCACCGGGGAGCTGTTTTTT	CASSYGLAATGELFF
TRBD2	NA	TRBV4-1	TRBJ2-3	TGCGCCAGCAGCCCCCTGGGACTAGCGGGAGAAAAGGATACGCAGTATTTT	CASSPLGLAGEKDTQYF
NA	NA	TRBV7-8	TRBJ2-7	TGTGCCAGCAGCTTATCTTACAGGGCCTTAAGATACGAGCAGTACTTC	CASSLSYRALRYEQYF
TRBD2	NA	TRBV10-3	TRBJ2-5	TGTGCCATCAGGGGGAGGGCCAAGGAGACCCAGTACTTC	CAIRGRAKETQYF
NA	NA	TRBV24-1	TRBJ2-5	TGTGCCACCAGTGATTTGGATGGGCATGGGGGCGAAGAGACCCAGTACTTC	CATSDLDGHGGEETQYF
NA	NA	TRBV20-1	TRBJ2-7	TGCAGTGCTAGCAGTACTAGCTCCTACGAGCAGTACTTC	CSASSTSSYEQYF
NA	few	TRBV7-9	TRBJ2-5	TGTGCCAGCATCAGTAGGGATGGAGAGACCCAGTACTTC	CASISRDGETQYF
NA	few	TRBV28	TRBJ1-5	TGTGCCAGCAGTTTCGGGTCGTTTCACCTTTATCAGCCCCAGCATTTT	CASSFGSFHLYQPQHF
TRBD1	NA	TRBV28	TRBJ2-7	TGTGCCAGCAGTTCAACCGGGACAGGGGGTTCTACCTACGAGCAGTACTTC	CASSSTGTGGSTYEQYF
TRBD1	few	TRBV5-1	TRBJ1-2	TGCGCCAGCAGTTTAGACAGGGTCTATGGCTACACCTTC	CASSLDRVYGYTF
NA	NA	TRBV6-2/TRBV6-3	TRBJ1-2	TGTGCCAGCAGCTCCCCTCCGGGCTACACCTTC	CASSSPPGYTF
NA	NA	TRBV5-1	TRBJ2-2	TGCGCCAACAGTTCTAGTCTGCGTGAAACCGGGGAGCTGTTTTTT	CANSSSLRETGELFF
TRBD2	NA	TRBV9	TRBJ2-7	TGTGCCAGCAGCCCCGGGAGGGGGGCAGCCTCCTACGAGCAGTACTTC	CASSPGRGAASYEQYF
NA	few	TRBV4-1	TRBJ2-3	TGCGCCAGCAGATCGGGACGGGCAGATACGCAGTATTTT	CASRSGRADTQYF
NA	few	TRBV7-2	TRBJ1-4	TGTGCCAGCAGCCCGACAACTAATGAAAAACTGTTTTTT	CASSPTTNEKLFF
NA	NA	TRBV7-9	TRBJ2-5	TGTGCCAGCAGCACCCCAACAGGGACAGAGACCCAGTACTTC	CASSTPTGTETQYF
NA	NA	TRBV29-1	TRBJ1-1	TGCAGCGTCTCAGAGCCGGGCATTGCCACTGAAGCTTTCTTT	CSVSEPGIATEAFF
NA	NA	TRBV3-1	TRBJ2-7	TGTGCCAGCAGCGGGGCTAGCGACGAGCAGTACTTC	CASSGASDEQYF
NA	NA	TRBV28	TRBJ1-2	TGTGCCAGCAGGCGAGAGGGACGAGCCTACACCTTC	CASRREGRAYTF
TRBD2	NA	TRBV6-5	TRBJ2-1	TGTGCCAGCAGTTACGGGGTAGCGGGAGGGGGGAATGAGCAGTTCTTC	CASSYGVAGGGNEQFF
NA	few	TRBV29-1	TRBJ1-1	TGCAGCGTCGAACAGGGATCAGCTGAAGCTTTCTTT	CSVEQGSAEAFF
NA	few	TRBV5-1	TRBJ1-1	TGCGCCAGCAGCTCCCGAAGACAGAACACTGAAGCTTTCTTT	CASSSRRQNTEAFF
TRBD2	NA	TRBV5-1	TRBJ2-7	TGCGCCAGCAGCTTGGAAAAGACTAGCGGGAGTCGGGGCGAGCAGTACTTC	CASSLEKTSGSRGEQYF
NA	NA	TRBV12-3/TRBV12-4	TRBJ2-7	TGTGCCAGCAGACCAGGGACACCCTTCTACGAGCAGTACTTC	CASRPGTPFYEQYF
TRBD2	NA	TRBV4-2	TRBJ2-3	TGTGCCAGCAGCCAAGAAAGCGGGAGGGCCACAGATACGCAGTATTTT	CASSQESGRATDTQYF
NA	NA	TRBV5-6	TRBJ2-5	NA	CASSFGAGGVYEQYF
TRBD1	once	TRBV9	TRBJ2-6	TGTGCCAGCAGTTACGAGGGGACAGGGCGAGGGGCCAACGTCCTGACTTTC	CASSYEGTGRGANVLTF
TRBD1	NA	TRBV20-1	TRBJ1-2	TGCAGTGCTAGGGATCTGGACAGGCACTTTGACTATGGCTACACCTTC	CSARDLDRHFDYGYTF
NA	NA	TRBV2	TRBJ1-2	TGTGCCAGCAGTCCGGAACGGGGGATCGGCCATGGCTACACCTTC	CASSPERGIGHGYTF